Presented here are 29 T cell receptor beta chains from one specimen sequenced in a study of cytomegalovirus exposure and HLA in healthy donors. The PCR was carried out with 60 Vbeta primers and 13 Jbeta primers. Sequenced by immunoSEQ multiplex PCR; TCRdb stores in-frame clones only, minus some. Counted here are about 150,000 clones, 70% to 80% occurring once; the ten biggest clones make up around 6.6%. The source material was PBMCs. The receptor set was obtained from a man aged 45-65 years in good health and CMV-seropositive.

The chain has TRBV2 and TRBJ2-3; D is undetermined. The V end was cut by 10 bases, the J end by 2 bases, with 10 bases between. Germline lookup yields CDR1 SNHLY and CDR2 FYNNEI. This CDR3 contains 12 residues. The CDR3 loop reads CATRQDTDTQYF. The CDR3, as DNA: TGTGCCACCAGACAAGACACAGATACGCAGTATTTT.

The chain recombines TRBV30 with TRBJ2-3; weak D call: TRBD1 (5 bases). The V and J ends lost 3 bases and 1 base respectively, with 23 bases between them. The CDR3 is made up of 18 amino acids. Germline CDR1 is GTSNPN and CDR2 is SVGIG (reference sequence). CDR3 in DNA: TGTGCCTGGAGGCCCAGCTTGGGCAGGGTAGGGGGCACAGATACGCAGTATTTT. This sequence encodes CAWRPSLGRVGGTDTQYF.

This sequence joins TRBV5-1 and TRBJ2-7; 8 bases line up with TRBD1. The CDR3 covers 13 residues. Trimming cost V 2 bases and J 7 bases; bases outside gene matches: 5. The V gene's germline CDR1 is SGHRS and CDR2 YFSETQ. The CDR3 sequence is CASSFQGAREQYF. The CDR3 region has the DNA TGCGCCAGCAGCTTCCAGGGGGCGAGGGAGCAGTACTTC. Combining the CDR3 with reference TRBV5-1 and TRBJ2-7 gives the whole variable domain KAGVTQTPRYLIKTRGQQVTLSCSPISGHRSVSWYQQTPGQGLQFLFEYFSETQRNKGNFPGRFSGRQFSNSRSEMNVSTLELGDSALYLCASSFQGAREQYFGPGTRLTVT.

The chain combines TRBV5-3 with TRBJ1-1, with unresolved D. TRBV5-3 belongs to the ORF category, with a function that is uncertain. This CDR3 has 12 amino acids. Between the trimmed V and J ends, which lost 2 bases and 4 bases, there was a span of 6 bases. The chain's CDR3 is CARSFPCTEAFF. The CDR3 DNA reads TGTGCCAGAAGCTTCCCCTGCACTGAAGCTTTCTTT.

V is TRBV18 and J is TRBJ2-7, with D possibly matching TRBD1 (6 bases). The CDR3 contains 12 residues. Germline CDR1 and CDR2: KGHSH and LQKENI. Trimming pared 3 bases from V and 4 bases from J, leaving 7 bases between. CDR3 sequence (DNA): TGTGCCAGCTCACCTACAGGGTACGAGCAGTACTTC. Translation: CASSPTGYEQYF.

J is TRBJ2-6 and V is TRBV28; D uncertain. Trimming stripped 8 bases from V and 4 bases from J, with 12 bases between. Germline CDR1 reads MDHEN; CDR2 reads SYDVKM. The length of the CDR3 is 14 residues. The CDR3: CASEPGSGANVLTF. The CDR3 nucleotides are TGTGCCAGCGAGCCCGGGTCCGGGGCCAACGTCCTGACTTTC.

V and J are TRBV10-3 and TRBJ2-2; D perhaps matches TRBD1 (5 bases). This CDR3 region has 13 residues. V dropped 2 bases and J dropped 7 bases, with 8 bases sitting between them. Germline assignment: CDR1 ENHRY and CDR2 SYGVKD. CDR3 bases: TGTGCCATCAGTGAGCCCCAGGGCGGGGAGCTGTTTTTT. Amino acid sequence: CAISEPQGGELFF.

The CDR3 is CASSEDRGQETQYF. In DNA, the CDR3 is TGTGCCAGCAGTGAGGACAGGGGTCAAGAGACCCAGTACTTC. The chain combines TRBV6-5 with TRBJ2-5, with 9 bases that match TRBD1. This CDR3 has 14 residues. With V trimmed by 5 bases and J by 2 bases, 3 bases remained unmatched. Per the germline V gene, CDR1 is MNHEY and CDR2 is SVGAGI.

The rearrangement uses TRBV28 and TRBJ1-6; no clear D gene. The V end lost 6 bases, the J end lost 5 bases, and 8 bases lay between the germline ends. The CDR3 is made up of 13 amino acids. Germline-derived CDR1 and CDR2 are MDHEN and SYDVKM. In DNA form, the CDR3 reads TGTGCCAGCAGGCGGGTCGATAATTCACCCCTCCACTTT. It encodes CASRRVDNSPLHF.

The rearrangement links TRBV6-1 to TRBJ1-5; perhaps TRBD1 as D (5 bases). Germline V gene lookup returns CDR1 MNHNS and CDR2 SASEGT. CDR3 length: 14 residues. V shed 5 bases and J shed 0 bases, with 8 bases lying between them. In DNA form, the CDR3 reads TGTGCCAGCAGTTCCACAGGTAGCAATCAGCCCCAGCATTTT. It yields the protein CASSSTGSNQPQHF.

This chain links TRBV5-1 with TRBJ2-3; 7 nucleotides agree with TRBD2. Germline trimming cut 4 bases from V and 1 base from J; bases unmatched to any gene: 0. Per germline, CDR1 SGHRS and CDR2 YFSETQ. This CDR3 region has 13 residues. The CDR3 protein is CASSGGGTDTQYF. In DNA, the CDR3 is TGCGCCAGCAGCGGGGGGGGCACAGATACGCAGTATTTT.

The rearrangement joins TRBV6-1 to TRBJ2-3, with D maybe TRBD1 (6 bases). From germline, CDR1 is MNHNS and CDR2 SASEGT. With 4 bases removed from V and 2 bases from J, the gap between germline ends came to 13 bases. The CDR3 sequence is 15 residues long. The CDR3 is CASSGQVGVTDTQYF. CDR3 coding DNA: TGTGCCAGCAGTGGACAGGTCGGGGTCACAGATACGCAGTATTTT.

The chain has TRBV5-1 and TRBJ1-3, with TRBD1 matching over 9 bases. The germline gives CDR1 SGHRS, CDR2 YFSETQ. The CDR3 is 14 residues long. With 0 bases clipped from V and 8 bases from J, the junction kept 3 bases outside the gene matches. CDR3 nucleotides: TGCGCCAGCAGCTTGGGACAGGGGGGCGACACCATATATTTT. This gives the protein CASSLGQGGDTIYF.

This clone was seen a handful of times. V is TRBV30 and J is TRBJ1-1, with 7 bases matching TRBD1. Germline-derived CDR1 and CDR2 are GTSNPN and SVGIG (reference sequence). CDR3 length equals 13 residues. J was trimmed by 6 bases and V by 4 bases; bases with no gene match: 8. DNA for the CDR3: TGTGCCTGGACGGTCAGGGGGTTTTCTGAAGCTTTCTTT. It yields the protein CAWTVRGFSEAFF. Full variable domain (missing parts from reference TRBV30 and TRBJ1-1): SQTIHQWPATLVQPVGSPLSLECTVEGTSNPNLYWYRQAAGRGLQLLFYSVGIGQISSEVPQNLSASRPQDRQFILSSKKLLLSDSGFYLCAWTVRGFSEAFFGQGTRLTVV.

In the case of this clone: The junction does not match germline at one end; this may be a read error. The V call is TRBV7-9, the J call TRBJ1-4, with 9 nucleotides matching TRBD1. CDR3 length: 14 amino acids. CDR1 SEHNR and CDR2 FQNEAQ come from the germline V gene (reference sequence). In nucleotides, the CDR3 is TGTTCCAGCAGCTTAGCCGGGACAGGGAACAAACTGTTTTTT. It encodes CSSSLAGTGNKLFF.

This chain uses TRBV7-9 with TRBJ2-3; 7 positions agree with TRBD2. The CDR3 extends over 18 amino acids. The ends lost 4 bases at V and 2 bases at J; junction bases unmatched: 15. Germline V lookup: CDR1 SEHNR, CDR2 FQNEAQ (reference sequence). Written as DNA, the CDR3 is TGTGCCAGCAGCTGGAGACGGCGGCGGCTAGCGGCCACAGATACGCAGTATTTT. This sequence encodes CASSWRRRRLAATDTQYF.

The genes are TRBV9 and TRBJ1-5; a weak D match, TRBD1 (6 bases). The V gene's germline CDR1 is SGDLS and CDR2 YYNGEE. The length of the CDR3 is 15 residues. V lost 4 bases to trimming and J lost 3 bases, with 14 bases between them. CDR3 loop: CASSPRTGTNQPQHF. CDR3 sequence (DNA): TGTGCCAGCAGCCCCCGCACAGGGACCAATCAGCCCCAGCATTTT. The full variable domain, its missing parts supplied by reference TRBV9 and TRBJ1-5, is DSGVTQTPKHLITATGQRVTLRCSPRSGDLSVYWYQQSLDQGLQFLIQYYNGEERAKGNILERFSAQQFPDLHSELNLSSLELGDSALYFCASSPRTGTNQPQHFGDGTRLSIL.

A single count supports this clone. The chain couples TRBV28 to TRBJ1-2; D may be TRBD1 (5 bases). V gave up 6 bases and J gave up 7 bases, with 15 bases separating them. Germline CDR1 MDHEN, CDR2 SYDVKM. The CDR3 runs 13 residues. The chain's CDR3 is CASRSGGDPGYTF. Written as DNA, the CDR3 is TGTGCCAGCAGGTCCGGGGGGGATCCTGGCTACACCTTC.

The chain couples TRBV4-1 to TRBJ2-3, with 9 bases aligning to TRBD1. This CDR3 has 15 amino acids. Germline V CDR1 and CDR2: MGHRA, YSYEKL. V trimming: 2 bases; J trimming: 6 bases; junction bases outside the gene matches: 6. CDR3 amino acids: CASSQRDRVADTQYF. CDR3 DNA: TGCGCCAGCAGCCAACGGGACAGGGTGGCTGATACGCAGTATTTT.

The V gene is TRBV5-8, the J gene TRBJ1-5; 9 bases map to TRBD1. The germline gives CDR1 SGHTS, CDR2 YDEGEE. This CDR3 region has 15 residues. J gave up 4 bases and V 4 bases, and 6 bases lay outside the gene matches. CDR3 in DNA: TGTGCCAGCAGCGCATTGGGACAGGGTAATCAGCCCCAGCATTTT. Translating it yields CASSALGQGNQPQHF. The full variable domain, completed using reference TRBV5-8 and TRBJ1-5, is EAGVTQSPTHLIKTRGQQATLRCSPISGHTSVYWYQQALGLGLQFLLWYDEGEERNRGNFPPRFSGRQFPNYSSELNVNALELEDSALYLCASSALGQGNQPQHFGDGTRLSIL.

Of note for this clone: An end of the junction differs from the germline gene, which may be a read error. The J gene is TRBJ2-7, the V gene TRBV28, with 8 nucleotides matching TRBD2. This CDR3 comprises 14 residues. Germline CDR1 and CDR2: MDHEN and SYDVKM. This CDR3 is CAGSGGGYSYEQYF. The DNA of the CDR3 is TGTGCCGGCAGCGGGGGAGGGTACTCCTACGAGCAGTACTTC.

Only a few counts were recorded for this clone. The V gene is TRBV27, the J gene TRBJ2-1, with 7 bases fitting TRBD1. The germline CDR1 and CDR2 sequences are MNHEY and SMNVEV (reference sequence). The CDR3 extends over 16 amino acids. J lost 8 bases, V lost 5 bases, and 15 bases had no gene match. The DNA for the CDR3 is TGTGCCAGCAGTCCCAGACAGGGAATGGGGGCCCATGAGCAGTTCTTC. Translation: CASSPRQGMGAHEQFF.

The J gene is TRBJ2-7, the V gene TRBV5-5; D is undetermined. Germline CDR1 and CDR2: SGHKS and YYEKEE (reference sequence). V shed 1 base and J shed 2 bases, with 7 bases lying between them. The CDR3 totals 13 residues. The CDR3 DNA sequence: TGTGCCAGCAGCTTGTTGGGCCCCTACGAGCAGTACTTC. Translating it yields CASSLLGPYEQYF.

This clone has a handful of counts. CDR3 in amino acids: CASSPYRTGFGYTF. The DNA of the CDR3 is TGCGCCAGCAGTCCATACCGGACAGGGTTTGGCTACACCTTC. The chain links TRBV23-1 to TRBJ1-2, with TRBD1 matching over 8 bases. TRBV23-1 is an open reading frame whose function is uncertain. The CDR3 has 14 residues. Trimming took 4 bases from V and 7 from J; bases not matched to a gene: 8.

This clone was seen only a few times. The V and J genes are TRBV27 and TRBJ2-1; 7 bases agree with TRBD1. This CDR3 has 16 amino acids. V lost 1 base to trimming and J lost 0 bases; unmatched junction nucleotides: 3. Germline V lookup: CDR1 MNHEY, CDR2 SMNVEV (reference sequence). CDR3 sequence reads: CASSLYRTGSYNEQFF. CDR3 coding DNA: TGTGCCAGCAGTTTATATAGGACAGGCTCCTACAATGAGCAGTTCTTC.

The chain is built from TRBV19 and TRBJ1-2; the D is unclear. CDR3 size: 12 residues. The V and J ends lost 5 bases and 6 bases respectively, with 10 bases between them. Germline V CDR1 and CDR2: LNHDA, SQIVND (reference sequence). CDR3 DNA sequence: TGTGCCAGTAGTCTAGGGAGGGATGGCTACACCTTC. It translates to CASSLGRDGYTF.

The rearrangement links TRBV27 to TRBJ2-1, with D possibly being TRBD2 (6 bases). Germline V gene lookup returns CDR1 MNHEY and CDR2 SMNVEV (reference sequence). This CDR3 is built from 14 residues. V lost 5 bases and J 4 bases, leaving 12 bases between the germline ends. CDR3 loop: CASSPGTVYNEQFF. DNA of the CDR3: TGTGCCAGCAGTCCCGGGACTGTATACAATGAGCAGTTCTTC.

V and J are TRBV23-1 and TRBJ1-1, with a weak D call TRBD1 (6 bases). Being an ORF, TRBV23-1 has a function that is uncertain. CDR3 size: 13 residues. Trimming shortened V by 7 bases and J by 5 bases, and 14 bases separated the two germline ends. CDR3 DNA sequence: TGCGCCAGCAAAAACAGGGTCAGGACTGAAGCTTTCTTT. It specifies CASKNRVRTEAFF.

J is TRBJ2-7 and V is TRBV27; a weak D match, TRBD2 (6 bases). Trimming shortened V by 10 bases and J by 9 bases, and 25 bases separated the two germline ends. Per the germline V gene, CDR1 is MNHEY and CDR2 is SMNVEV (reference sequence). There are 14 residues in the CDR3. DNA for the CDR3: TGTGCCACCCGTACTAGGTTCGGGAGCGTGGGGCAGTACTTC. Protein product: CATRTRFGSVGQYF.